Below are 32 T cell receptor beta chains sequenced from a single sample in a study of T cell repertoires in cytomegalovirus infection. Their antigen targets remain unknown. Using its own MiXCR run on the reads, TCRdb lists one record per CDR3 protein. This table has 80,000 or so distinct CDR3 sequences, 20% to 30% appearing once. Sequences were derived from CD8+ T cells from cultured PBMCs, sampled from culture after CMV antigen stimulation. Receptors were obtained from a human donor in good health (CMV status not recorded). Some clones in this sample may be carry-over from other donors' samples.

Ten or more counts support this clonotype. This rearrangement joins TRBV28 to TRBJ1-2; 8 nucleotides line up with TRBD1. Trimming removed 5 bases from V and 4 bases from J; junction bases left unmatched: 12. This CDR3 is built from 16 residues. Germline CDR1 MDHEN, CDR2 SYDVKM. The CDR3 spells CASSPRTGRVGYGYTF. In nucleotides, the CDR3 is TGTGCCAGCAGTCCTCGGACAGGGCGCGTTGGCTATGGCTACACCTTC.

This clonotype was picked up a small number of times. Here the CDR3 reads CASRLTGGPEAFF. The DNA of the CDR3 is TGTGCCAGTAGGTTGACAGGGGGACCTGAAGCTTTCTTT. The chain carries TRBV19 and TRBJ1-1, with 9 bases fitting TRBD1. J gave up 6 bases and V 6 bases, and 5 bases lay outside the gene matches. Germline V gene lookup returns CDR1 LNHDA and CDR2 SQIVND (reference sequence). The length of the CDR3 is 13 residues.

A word on this clonotype: Being one base from a much bigger clone, this may be a read error. The CDR3 region is CASSSEHRVFDNQPQHF. Here the CDR3 DNA reads TGTGCCAGCAGTTCCGAACACAGGGTGTTTGACAATCAGCCCCAGCATTTT. V and J are TRBV12-3 or TRBV12-4 and TRBJ1-5; a possible D gene is TRBD1 (6 bases). The CDR3 runs 17 residues. The V end was cut by 4 bases, the J end by 3 bases, with 19 bases between.

This clonotype showed up just a few times. The chain combines TRBV7-6 with TRBJ2-7; TRBD1 matches at 8 bases. The trim removed 5 bases at V and 3 bases at J, leaving 9 bases unmatched. The CDR3 consists of 15 residues. CDR1 is SGHVS and CDR2 is FNYEAQ in the germline V gene. CDR3 nucleotides: TGTGCCAGCAGCCTCCCGGGACAGGCTAACTACGAGCAGTACTTC. It specifies CASSLPGQANYEQYF.

Only one count was recorded for this clonotype. V usage is TRBV14 and J usage is TRBJ2-4; tentative D call: TRBD1 (6 bases). The V gene lost 0 bases and the J gene lost 6 bases, with 6 bases spanning the gap. Germline values: CDR1 SGHDN, CDR2 FVKESK. CDR3 length: 13 amino acids. The CDR3 here is CASSQEGANIQYF. The CDR3 DNA reads as TGTGCCAGCAGCCAAGAGGGGGCAAACATTCAGTACTTC.

The chain uses TRBV6-2 or TRBV6-3 and TRBJ2-7; 9 bases line up with TRBD1. Germline CDR1 is MNHEY and CDR2 is SVGEGT. The CDR3 covers 17 residues. The junction had 20 bases not matched to a gene; V was cut back by 5 bases and J by 9 bases. CDR3 protein: CASSQSGTGLPGIWQYF. The CDR3 nucleotides read TGTGCCAGCAGTCAGTCCGGGACAGGGCTTCCCGGTATATGGCAGTACTTC.

This clonotype was found a few times. The chain couples TRBV9 to TRBJ2-1; 7 nucleotides agree with TRBD2. The CDR3 covers 15 residues. Per germline, CDR1 SGDLS and CDR2 YYNGEE. Unmatched junction bases numbered 11, after V lost 4 bases and J lost 7 bases. CDR3 residues: CASSPSGTAENEQFF. For the CDR3, the DNA is TGTGCCAGCAGCCCAAGCGGGACTGCCGAGAATGAGCAGTTCTTC.

This clonotype was counted only a few times. The chain links TRBV10-3 to TRBJ2-1, with TRBD2 matching over 12 bases. From germline, CDR1 is ENHRY and CDR2 SYGVKD. This CDR3 is 13 amino acids long. The ends lost 9 bases at V and 8 bases at J; junction bases unmatched: 5. The CDR3 sequence is CAIGLAGSYEQFF. CDR3 bases: TGTGCCATTGGACTAGCGGGAAGCTATGAGCAGTTCTTC.

This clonotype was seen a handful of times. CDR3 sequence reads: CASSPPGDYYGYTF. In nucleotides, the CDR3 is TGTGCCAGCTCACCGCCAGGGGACTACTATGGCTACACCTTC. The chain combines TRBV18 with TRBJ1-2; TRBD1 might be the D (6 bases). The ends were cut back, 3 bases at V and 3 bases at J, with 11 bases in the middle. The CDR3 loop spans 14 amino acids. Germline V lookup: CDR1 KGHSH, CDR2 LQKENI. Based on the CDR3 plus reference TRBV18 and TRBJ1-2, the full variable domain is NAGVMQNPRHLVRRRGQEARLRCSPMKGHSHVYWYRQLPEEGLKFMVYLQKENIIDESGMPKERFSAEFPKEGPSILRIQQVVRGDSAAYFCASSPPGDYYGYTFGSGTRLTVV.

This clonotype has just a few counts. The V gene is TRBV6-2 or TRBV6-3, the J gene TRBJ1-5; the match to TRBD1 covers 8 bases. Trimming took 10 bases from V and 4 from J; bases not matched to a gene: 9. The CDR3 sequence is 14 residues long. CDR1 is MNHEY, CDR2 SVGEGT, per germline. The CDR3 protein is CATRTGGGNQPQHF. The CDR3 nucleotides are TGTGCCACTCGAACAGGGGGAGGGAATCAGCCCCAGCATTTT.

This chain joins TRBV25-1 and TRBJ2-5; tentative D call: TRBD1 (5 bases). CDR1 is MGHDK and CDR2 is SYGVNS in the germline V gene. The CDR3 length is 13 residues. The germline V and J ends were trimmed by 4 bases and 0 bases, with 6 bases remaining between them. For the CDR3, the DNA is TGTGCCAGCAGTGGGGGCTACCAAGAGACCCAGTACTTC. Encoded protein: CASSGGYQETQYF.

This clonotype was picked up a small number of times. This chain links TRBV11-2 with TRBJ2-5; D may match TRBD1 or TRBD2 (6 bases each). Germline CDR1 and CDR2: SGHAT and FQNNGV. V lost 3 bases, J lost 5 bases, and 13 bases lay in between. The CDR3 runs 14 residues. CDR3 region: CASSFWGAVETQYF. As DNA, the CDR3 is TGTGCCAGCAGCTTTTGGGGGGCTGTCGAGACCCAGTACTTC.

This clonotype was counted between two and nine times. The V and J genes are TRBV10-3 and TRBJ1-1; D not certain. The CDR3 covers 11 residues. Germline CDR1 ENHRY, CDR2 SYGVKD. Trimming took off 2 bases at V and 4 bases at J, with 2 bases between the two ends. CDR3 protein: CAISEGTEAFF. In nucleotides, the CDR3 is TGTGCCATCAGTGAGGGCACTGAAGCTTTCTTT.

This clonotype came up many times. The chain combines TRBV7-7 with TRBJ2-1; TRBD1 matches 7 bases. The CDR3 contains 13 residues. The trim removed 11 bases at V and 6 bases at J, leaving 10 bases unmatched. Germline CDR1 and CDR2: SSHAT and FNYEAQ (reference sequence). Written as DNA, the CDR3 is TGTGCCGGGGGCGGCCCAGGGGGCAATGAGCAGTTCTTC. Protein sequence: CAGGGPGGNEQFF. The full variable domain, with the rest looked up from reference TRBV7-7 and TRBJ2-1, is GAGVSQSPRYKVTKRGQDVTLRCDPISSHATLYWYQQALGQGPEFLTYFNYEAQPDKSGLPSDRFSAERPEGSISTLTIQRTEQRDSAMYRCAGGGPGGNEQFFGPGTRLTVL.

In its sample, this clonotype was seen a few times. The chain recombines TRBV12-3 or TRBV12-4 with TRBJ2-3; maybe TRBD1 (6 bases). Trimming removed 3 bases at V and 2 bases at J, with 12 bases between. This CDR3 comprises 15 residues. CDR3 region: CASSFLQGLTDTQYF. The CDR3 nucleotides are TGTGCCAGCAGTTTTTTACAGGGCCTCACAGATACGCAGTATTTT.

This clonotype appeared once. This could be a read error, since a much larger clone is one nucleotide away. The J gene is TRBJ2-3, the V gene TRBV7-9, with a tentative D call TRBD2 (6 bases). Germline CDR1 SEHNR, CDR2 FQNEAQ (reference sequence). The V gene lost 6 bases and the J gene lost 3 bases, with 16 bases spanning the gap. The length of the CDR3 is 15 residues. The CDR3 DNA sequence: TGTGCCAGCAGGCTCCGGGACTGGGCGACAGATACGCAGTATTTT. Encoded protein: CASRLRDWATDTQYF. Filled out from reference TRBV7-9 and TRBJ2-3, the complete variable domain reads DTGVSQNPRHKITKRGQNVTFRCDPISEHNRLYWYRQTLGQGPEFLTYFQNEAQLEKSRLLSDRFSAERPKGSFSTLEIQRTEQGDSAMYLCASRLRDWATDTQYFGPGTRLTVL.

The V and J genes are TRBV6-2 or TRBV6-3 and TRBJ1-5; 8 bases line up with TRBD1. Trimming cost V 9 bases and J 2 bases; bases outside gene matches: 18. Germline CDR1 reads MNHEY; CDR2 reads SVGEGT. There are 18 residues in the CDR3. The CDR3 DNA reads TGTGCCAGTACTCCCGGACTCGGACAGGGAGGCGGCAATCAGCCCCAGCATTTT. Its protein is CASTPGLGQGGGNQPQHF.

This clonotype was counted only a few times. The rearrangement joins TRBV3-1 to TRBJ1-1; D unclear. V dropped 2 bases and J dropped 4 bases, with 8 bases sitting between them. This CDR3 spans 13 amino acids. Germline values: CDR1 LGHDT, CDR2 YNNKEL (reference sequence). CDR3 sequence: CASSQMGTTEAFF. The CDR3 DNA sequence: TGTGCCAGCAGCCAAATGGGTACCACTGAAGCTTTCTTT.

This clonotype was seen ten or more times. This chain uses TRBV10-2 with TRBJ1-5; 7 bases line up with TRBD1. The CDR3 is 15 residues long. Losses at the gene ends were 5 bases for V and 1 base for J; bases not matched to a gene: 5. In germline, CDR1 is WSHSY, CDR2 SAAADI. Written as DNA, the CDR3 is TGCGCCAGCAGTTTAACAGGGGCCAGCAATCAGCCCCAGCATTTT. It yields the protein CASSLTGASNQPQHF.

This clonotype has a count of ten or more. The rearrangement uses TRBV28 and TRBJ1-1; D not resolved. The CDR3 loop spans 13 amino acids. V was cut by 8 bases and J by 5 bases, with 15 bases left in between. Germline V CDR1 and CDR2: MDHEN, SYDVKM. CDR3 amino acids: CASGTTFRTEAFF. The CDR3 nucleotides are TGTGCCAGCGGAACGACCTTTCGTACTGAAGCTTTCTTT.

This clonotype has more than one count but fewer than ten. This chain links TRBV27 with TRBJ2-7; D not resolved. V shed 2 bases and J shed 6 bases, with 11 bases lying between them. This CDR3 comprises 13 residues. Per germline, CDR1 MNHEY and CDR2 SMNVEV (reference sequence). The CDR3: CASSLGPLSEQYF. The DNA of the CDR3 is TGTGCCAGCAGTTTAGGGCCACTATCCGAGCAGTACTTC.

The chain links TRBV9 to TRBJ1-3; TRBD1 aligns across 10 bases. The trim removed 3 bases at V and 2 bases at J, leaving 2 bases unmatched. Germline V gene data show CDR1 as SGDLS and CDR2 as YYNGEE. The CDR3 has 15 residues. The CDR3 DNA reads as TGTGCCAGCAGCGCCGGGACAGGGGCTGGAAACACCATATATTTT. Its translation: CASSAGTGAGNTIYF. Complete variable domain (other parts from reference TRBV9 and TRBJ1-3): DSGVTQTPKHLITATGQRVTLRCSPRSGDLSVYWYQQSLDQGLQFLIQYYNGEERAKGNILERFSAQQFPDLHSELNLSSLELGDSALYFCASSAGTGAGNTIYFGEGSWLTVV.

This chain links TRBV14 with TRBJ2-7; 7 bases agree with TRBD1. Germline CDR1 is SGHDN and CDR2 is FVKESK. Trimming at V came to 0 bases and at J to 0 bases, leaving 11 bases not matched to a gene. The CDR3 is 18 residues long. CDR3 in DNA: TGTGCCAGCAGCCAAGATTTTGCAGGGTGGGACAGCTCCTACGAGCAGTACTTC. It is translated as CASSQDFAGWDSSYEQYF.

This clonotype has at least ten counts. CDR3: CASSLVFRDRANEQFF. The CDR3 DNA reads TGTGCCAGCAGCTTAGTGTTTCGGGACAGAGCAAATGAGCAGTTCTTC. The rearrangement uses TRBV7-2 and TRBJ2-1, with 7 bases lining up with TRBD1. J lost 7 bases, V lost 1 base, and 10 bases had no gene match. Germline V gene data show CDR1 as SGHTA and CDR2 as FQGNSA. The CDR3 extends over 16 amino acids.

This clonotype was counted a few times. The V call is TRBV12-3 or TRBV12-4, the J call TRBJ2-1, with D uncertain. V lost 1 base, J lost 10 bases, and 8 bases lay in between. This CDR3 is built from 12 residues. CDR3 DNA sequence: TGTGCCAGCAGTTTAGAGAGGACCGAGCAGTTCTTC. Encoded protein: CASSLERTEQFF.

This clonotype was recorded at least ten times. V is TRBV5-5 and J is TRBJ2-5; D not resolved. V was cut by 1 base and J by 5 bases, with 6 bases left in between. Germline loops: CDR1 SGHKS, CDR2 YYEKEE (reference sequence). The CDR3 is 12 amino acids. The CDR3 protein is CASSLRRETQYF. The DNA for the CDR3 is TGTGCCAGCAGCTTGCGCCGGGAGACCCAGTACTTC.

The V gene is TRBV25-1, the J gene TRBJ2-7; 11 bases agree with TRBD1. Germline CDR1 and CDR2: MGHDK and SYGVNS. CDR3 length: 14 amino acids. With V trimmed by 6 bases and J by 6 bases, 7 bases remained unmatched. The CDR3 is CASSPVGTGGEQYF. The CDR3 DNA sequence: TGTGCCAGCAGCCCCGTGGGGACAGGGGGCGAGCAGTACTTC.

This CDR3 is CASSHYGDVQETQYF. In DNA, the CDR3 is TGTGCCAGCAGCCATTACGGTGATGTGCAAGAGACCCAGTACTTC. This chain connects TRBV11-3 to TRBJ2-5; the D is unclear. CDR1 and CDR2 from the germline V gene are SGHNT and YENEEA. The length of the CDR3 is 15 residues. V gave up 5 bases and J gave up 2 bases, with 15 bases separating them. Using reference TRBV11-3 and TRBJ2-5 for the parts outside the CDR3, the full variable domain is EAGVVQSPRYKIIEKKQPVAFWCNPISGHNTLYWYLQNLGQGPELLIRYENEEAVDDSQLPKDRFSAERLKGVDSTLKIQPAELGDSAVYLCASSHYGDVQETQYFGPGTRLLVL.

CDR3 DNA: TGCGCCAGCAGCTTACCAGCGGATGAGCAGTTCTTC. Its protein is CASSLPADEQFF. The chain recombines TRBV4-1 with TRBJ2-1, with D possibly matching TRBD2 (5 bases). The V gene lost 5 bases and the J gene lost 8 bases, with 10 bases spanning the gap. The germline gives CDR1 MGHRA, CDR2 YSYEKL. The CDR3 contains 12 residues.

This clonotype came up many times. The genes are TRBV7-2 and TRBJ1-1; weak D call: TRBD1 (5 bases). Trimming shortened V by 4 bases and J by 0 bases, and 9 bases separated the two germline ends. The germline CDR1 and CDR2 sequences are SGHTA and FQGNSA. The CDR3 is 14 amino acids. The chain's CDR3 is CASSSTALNTEAFF. The CDR3 bases are TGTGCCAGCAGCTCGACAGCCCTGAACACTGAAGCTTTCTTT. The whole variable domain, remainder taken from reference TRBV7-2 and TRBJ1-1, is GAGVSQSPSNKVTEKGKDVELRCDPISGHTALYWYRQSLGQGLEFLIYFQGNSAPDKSGLPSDRFSAERTGGSVSTLTIQRTQQEDSAVYLCASSSTALNTEAFFGQGTRLTVV.

This clonotype appeared a single time. This chain links TRBV30 with TRBJ1-1; D is unclear. The CDR3 runs to 13 residues. The germline V and J ends were trimmed by 0 bases and 5 bases, with 10 bases remaining between them. Germline V gives CDR1 GTSNPN, CDR2 SVGIG (reference sequence). The CDR3 reads CAWSVNMGTEAFF. The CDR3 DNA follows: TGTGCCTGGAGTGTAAATATGGGGACTGAAGCTTTCTTT.

This clonotype appeared many times. This chain links TRBV7-2 with TRBJ2-2; D unresolved. The CDR3 is 14 amino acids. Trimming took 1 base from V and 1 from J, leaving 4 bases between them. Germline lookup yields CDR1 SGHTA and CDR2 FQGNSA. CDR3 region: CASSLVGNTGELFF. The CDR3 nucleotides are TGTGCCAGCAGCTTAGTGGGGAACACCGGGGAGCTGTTTTTT. The variable domain in full, with the rest retrieved from reference TRBV7-2 and TRBJ2-2, is GAGVSQSPSNKVTEKGKDVELRCDPISGHTALYWYRQSLGQGLEFLIYFQGNSAPDKSGLPSDRFSAERTGGSVSTLTIQRTQQEDSAVYLCASSLVGNTGELFFGEGSRLTVL.